This is a list of T cell receptor beta chains from one sample in a study of shared clonotypes between healthy human individuals. Sequenced by immunoSEQ multiplex PCR; TCRdb stores in-frame clones only, minus some. The sample contains approximately 470,000 clones, 81% of which appear only once. Sequencing input: PBMCs. These receptors were collected from a woman aged 40 to 50 in good health. Some clones in this sample may be carry-over from other donors' samples. CDR3s include the opening cysteine and the closing phenylalanine or tryptophan. The D gene is left open where the match is weak. Clone size appears in some rows only: once, few, many, or a class for an expanded clone.

clone_size: NA; j_call: TRBJ1-4; v_call: TRBV7-8; d_call: NA; cdr3_aa: CASSSRTARENEKLFF; cdr3_nt: TGTGCCAGCAGCTCGAGGACAGCGAGGGAAAATGAAAAACTGTTTTTT
clone_size: once; j_call: TRBJ1-5; v_call: TRBV18; d_call: NA; cdr3_aa: CASSPRVQPQHF; cdr3_nt: TGTGCCAGCTCACCACGGGTTCAGCCCCAGCATTTT
clone_size: NA; j_call: TRBJ2-3; v_call: TRBV19; d_call: NA; cdr3_aa: CASIPEGGGRDTQYF; cdr3_nt: TGTGCCAGTATTCCTGAAGGCGGGGGCCGGGATACGCAGTATTTT
clone_size: NA; j_call: TRBJ2-1; v_call: TRBV6-5; d_call: TRBD1; cdr3_aa: CASTPRQGIGNEQFF; cdr3_nt: TGTGCCAGCACCCCTCGACAGGGGATCGGGAATGAGCAGTTCTTC
clone_size: NA; j_call: TRBJ2-4; v_call: TRBV11-3; d_call: NA; cdr3_aa: CASSPEGNIQYF; cdr3_nt: TGTGCCAGCAGCCCCGAGGGGAACATTCAGTACTTC
clone_size: NA; j_call: TRBJ2-3; v_call: TRBV6-6; d_call: TRBD2; cdr3_aa: CASSYSFSGRADTQYF; cdr3_nt: TGTGCCAGCAGTTACTCGTTTAGCGGGAGGGCAGATACGCAGTATTTT
clone_size: once; j_call: TRBJ1-4; v_call: TRBV10-3; d_call: NA; cdr3_aa: CASHRDTNEKLFF; cdr3_nt: TGTGCCAGCCACAGGGACACTAATGAAAAACTGTTTTTT
clone_size: NA; j_call: TRBJ2-5; v_call: TRBV30; d_call: TRBD2; cdr3_aa: CAWSPPASGRGKETQYF; cdr3_nt: TGTGCCTGGAGTCCCCCCGCTAGCGGGAGGGGCAAAGAGACCCAGTACTTC
clone_size: NA; j_call: TRBJ2-1; v_call: TRBV6-4; d_call: NA; cdr3_aa: CASSDGDSSNEQFF; cdr3_nt: TGTGCCAGCAGTGACGGGGACTCATCCAATGAGCAGTTCTTC
clone_size: NA; j_call: TRBJ2-5; v_call: TRBV27; d_call: NA; cdr3_aa: CASGRDRGETQYF; cdr3_nt: TGTGCCAGCGGCCGGGACCGGGGAGAGACCCAGTACTTC
clone_size: NA; j_call: TRBJ1-3; v_call: TRBV29-1; d_call: NA; cdr3_aa: CSALDSGNTIYF; cdr3_nt: TGCAGCGCCCTGGACTCTGGAAACACCATATATTTT
clone_size: NA; j_call: TRBJ2-5; v_call: TRBV5-4; d_call: NA; cdr3_aa: CASSSRQAQETQYF; cdr3_nt: TGTGCCAGCAGCTCACGACAGGCCCAAGAGACCCAGTACTTC
clone_size: few; j_call: TRBJ2-1; v_call: TRBV11-3; d_call: TRBD1; cdr3_aa: CASSLAGRGWNEQFF; cdr3_nt: TGTGCCAGCAGCTTAGCGGGCAGGGGGTGGAATGAGCAGTTCTTC
clone_size: NA; j_call: TRBJ1-1; v_call: TRBV29-1; d_call: NA; cdr3_aa: CSAPARGGGTEAFF; cdr3_nt: TGCAGCGCCCCAGCGCGGGGTGGGGGCACTGAAGCTTTCTTT
clone_size: NA; j_call: TRBJ1-2; v_call: TRBV14; d_call: NA; cdr3_aa: CASSRVTNYGYTF; cdr3_nt: TGTGCCAGCAGCCGCGTCACTAACTATGGCTACACCTTC
clone_size: NA; j_call: TRBJ2-1; v_call: TRBV7-3; d_call: NA; cdr3_aa: CASSSSVGAYNEQFF; cdr3_nt: TGTGCCAGCAGCTCGAGCGTAGGGGCATACAATGAGCAGTTCTTC
clone_size: once; j_call: TRBJ1-5; v_call: TRBV19; d_call: NA; cdr3_aa: CASTPRGFNQPQHF; cdr3_nt: TGTGCCAGTACCCCCCGGGGCTTCAATCAGCCCCAGCATTTT
clone_size: NA; j_call: TRBJ1-2; v_call: TRBV7-2; d_call: TRBD1; cdr3_aa: CASSPGQIYGYTF; cdr3_nt: TGTGCCAGCAGCCCGGGACAGATATATGGCTACACCTTC
clone_size: many; j_call: TRBJ2-5; v_call: TRBV4-2; d_call: TRBD2; cdr3_aa: CASSQDLREGVTQYF; cdr3_nt: TGTGCCAGCAGCCAAGATCTTCGGGAGGGCGTGACCCAGTACTTC
clone_size: few; j_call: TRBJ2-7; v_call: TRBV5-4; d_call: TRBD2; cdr3_aa: CASTTGASGSYEQYF; cdr3_nt: TGTGCCAGCACCACCGGGGCTAGCGGGAGCTACGAGCAGTACTTC
clone_size: NA; j_call: TRBJ1-3; v_call: TRBV10-3; d_call: NA; cdr3_aa: CAITGSGNTIYF; cdr3_nt: TGTGCCATTACAGGTTCTGGAAACACCATATATTTT
clone_size: many; j_call: TRBJ2-2; v_call: TRBV19; d_call: TRBD1; cdr3_aa: CASSIDRGTGGVTGELFF; cdr3_nt: TGTGCCAGTAGTATAGATCGGGGGACAGGGGGAGTCACCGGGGAGCTGTTTTTT
clone_size: NA; j_call: TRBJ1-1; v_call: TRBV4-1; d_call: NA; cdr3_aa: CASSTLGRGGNTEAFF; cdr3_nt: TGCGCCAGCAGCACCTTAGGGCGGGGAGGTAATACTGAAGCTTTCTTT
clone_size: NA; j_call: TRBJ1-3; v_call: TRBV2; d_call: NA; cdr3_aa: CASSGLLGGNTIYF; cdr3_nt: TGTGCCAGCAGTGGCCTTTTAGGAGGAAACACCATATATTTT
clone_size: NA; j_call: TRBJ2-1; v_call: TRBV5-4; d_call: NA; cdr3_aa: CASSIRTGNNEQFF; cdr3_nt: TGTGCCAGCAGCATCCGGACGGGAAACAATGAGCAGTTCTTC
clone_size: once; j_call: TRBJ1-1; v_call: TRBV19; d_call: NA; cdr3_aa: CASSFKLGQGNTEAFF; cdr3_nt: TGTGCCAGTAGTTTTAAGCTGGGGCAGGGGAACACTGAAGCTTTCTTT
clone_size: many; j_call: TRBJ2-7; v_call: TRBV7-2; d_call: TRBD2; cdr3_aa: CASSFQTGTRNEQYF; cdr3_nt: TGTGCCAGCAGCTTTCAGACCGGGACTAGGAACGAGCAGTACTTC
clone_size: NA; j_call: TRBJ2-2; v_call: TRBV4-3; d_call: TRBD1; cdr3_aa: CASSQAGTGYTGELFF; cdr3_nt: TGCGCCAGCAGCCAAGCCGGGACAGGATATACCGGGGAGCTGTTTTTT
clone_size: many; j_call: TRBJ2-3; v_call: TRBV29-1; d_call: TRBD1; cdr3_aa: CSADPTGPTTDTQYF; cdr3_nt: TGCAGCGCTGACCCGACAGGGCCGACCACAGATACGCAGTATTTT
clone_size: many; j_call: TRBJ2-3; v_call: TRBV7-2; d_call: TRBD2; cdr3_aa: CASSQAGGSTDTQYF; cdr3_nt: TGTGCCAGCAGCCAAGCGGGAGGTAGCACAGATACGCAGTATTTT
clone_size: NA; j_call: TRBJ2-3; v_call: TRBV7-9; d_call: NA; cdr3_aa: CASSPRGRMGTDTQYF; cdr3_nt: TGTGCCAGCAGCCCCCGAGGCCGGATGGGCACAGATACGCAGTATTTT
clone_size: NA; j_call: TRBJ2-7; v_call: TRBV7-2; d_call: TRBD1; cdr3_aa: CASSLGSGGSSYEQYF; cdr3_nt: TGTGCCAGCAGCTTAGGTTCAGGGGGAAGCTCCTACGAGCAGTACTTC
clone_size: few; j_call: TRBJ2-3; v_call: TRBV2; d_call: TRBD2; cdr3_aa: CASLAGGTDTQYF; cdr3_nt: TGTGCCAGCTTAGCGGGGGGCACAGATACGCAGTATTTT
clone_size: NA; j_call: TRBJ2-1; v_call: TRBV7-8; d_call: TRBD2; cdr3_aa: CASSQTSGRARIFF; cdr3_nt: TGTGCCAGCAGCCAAACTAGCGGGAGGGCCCGCATCTTCTTC
clone_size: NA; j_call: TRBJ2-5; v_call: TRBV15; d_call: NA; cdr3_aa: CATSRDQETQYF; cdr3_nt: TGTGCCACCAGTAGGGATCAAGAGACCCAGTACTTC
clone_size: NA; j_call: TRBJ2-2; v_call: TRBV5-1; d_call: NA; cdr3_aa: CAGRRDSSTGELFF; cdr3_nt: TGCGCCGGGCGGCGGGACTCGAGCACCGGGGAGCTGTTTTTT
clone_size: NA; j_call: TRBJ2-5; v_call: TRBV5-1; d_call: NA; cdr3_aa: CASSRGSGQETQYF; cdr3_nt: TGCGCCAGCTCTCGGGGGTCCGGGCAAGAGACCCAGTACTTC
clone_size: NA; j_call: TRBJ1-1; v_call: TRBV19; d_call: TRBD1; cdr3_aa: CASSSGRGQDTEAFF; cdr3_nt: TGTGCCAGTAGTTCAGGCAGGGGGCAGGATACTGAAGCTTTCTTT
clone_size: NA; j_call: TRBJ2-2; v_call: TRBV28; d_call: TRBD2; cdr3_aa: CASSLAGSTGELFF; cdr3_nt: TGTGCCAGCAGTCTAGCGGGGTCCACCGGGGAGCTGTTTTTT
clone_size: NA; j_call: TRBJ2-7; v_call: TRBV2; d_call: TRBD2; cdr3_aa: CASSEINSGSFYEQYF; cdr3_nt: TGTGCCAGCAGTGAAATTAATAGCGGGAGTTTCTACGAGCAGTACTTC
clone_size: NA; j_call: TRBJ2-1; v_call: TRBV6-1; d_call: NA; cdr3_aa: CASSEKTGSYNEQFF; cdr3_nt: TGTGCCAGCAGCGAAAAGACAGGCTCCTACAATGAGCAGTTCTTC
clone_size: NA; j_call: TRBJ2-7; v_call: TRBV27; d_call: NA; cdr3_aa: CASSFQALRGEQYF; cdr3_nt: TGTGCCAGCAGTTTTCAGGCCCTCCGGGGGGAGCAGTACTTC
clone_size: NA; j_call: TRBJ1-1; v_call: TRBV7-9; d_call: NA; cdr3_aa: CASRFTANTEAFF; cdr3_nt: TGTGCCAGCAGATTTACAGCCAACACTGAAGCTTTCTTT
clone_size: NA; j_call: TRBJ2-2; v_call: TRBV27; d_call: TRBD1; cdr3_aa: CASSSRTGSTGELFF; cdr3_nt: TGTGCCAGCAGTTCACGGACAGGCAGCACCGGGGAGCTGTTTTTT
clone_size: NA; j_call: TRBJ2-7; v_call: TRBV5-6; d_call: NA; cdr3_aa: CASSSNPGTTSSYEQYF; cdr3_nt: TGTGCCAGCAGCTCCAATCCCGGGACAACAAGCTCCTACGAGCAGTACTTC
clone_size: NA; j_call: TRBJ2-7; v_call: TRBV6-5; d_call: NA; cdr3_aa: CASSPTATYEQYF; cdr3_nt: TGTGCCAGCAGTCCGACAGCCACCTACGAGCAGTACTTC
clone_size: NA; j_call: TRBJ1-1; v_call: TRBV27; d_call: TRBD1; cdr3_aa: CASSPRTGPLNTEAFF; cdr3_nt: TGTGCCAGCAGTCCGCGGACAGGGCCCTTGAACACTGAAGCTTTCTTT
clone_size: NA; j_call: TRBJ2-1; v_call: TRBV7-6; d_call: TRBD2; cdr3_aa: CASSLGLAGGDEQFF; cdr3_nt: TGTGCCAGCAGCCTGGGACTAGCGGGAGGAGATGAGCAGTTCTTC
clone_size: many; j_call: TRBJ2-1; v_call: TRBV14; d_call: NA; cdr3_aa: CASSQGQSSSYNEQFF; cdr3_nt: TGTGCCAGCAGCCAAGGCCAATCCAGCTCCTACAATGAGCAGTTCTTC
clone_size: few; j_call: TRBJ2-1; v_call: TRBV19; d_call: TRBD1; cdr3_aa: CASSRTGSYNEQFF; cdr3_nt: TGTGCCAGTAGTAGGACAGGGTCCTACAATGAGCAGTTCTTC
clone_size: NA; j_call: TRBJ2-6; v_call: TRBV19; d_call: NA; cdr3_aa: CASSISHSGANVLTF; cdr3_nt: TGTGCCAGTAGTATTTCCCACTCTGGGGCCAACGTCCTGACTTTC
clone_size: NA; j_call: TRBJ2-3; v_call: TRBV2; d_call: TRBD2; cdr3_aa: CASSVASGYTSTDTQYF; cdr3_nt: TGTGCCAGCAGTGTCGCTAGCGGGTACACTAGCACAGATACGCAGTATTTT
clone_size: NA; j_call: TRBJ1-5; v_call: TRBV4-3; d_call: NA; cdr3_aa: CASSQDSRSNQPQHF; cdr3_nt: TGCGCCAGCAGCCAAGATTCGCGGAGCAATCAGCCCCAGCATTTT